This TCR beta chain comes out of a study of T cells in Graves' hyperthyroidism and ophthalmopathy. Any patient presenting with uncontrolled infection, other autoimmune disease, pregnancy or lactation was left out. The germline V gene has CDR1 LNHNV and CDR2 YYDKDF (reference sequence). Unmatched junction bases numbered 4, after V lost 10 bases and J lost 2 bases. The CDR3 runs to 13 residues. TCR beta CDR3 region amplification was performed from RNA transcripts. The study used the HTBI primer set for a first-round RT-PCR of the TCR CDR3. TCRdb analysed the multiplex PCR reads with MiXCR anew, one entry per CDR3 protein. The sample records about 770,000 distinct CDR3 sequences, 18% being singletons.

The sample comprised blood. The receptor was derived from a woman between 50 and 59 years old with Graves' hyperthyroidism that later progressed to Graves' ophthalmopathy. The chain recombines TRBV15 with TRBJ1-5; 8 bases agree with TRBD1. The CDR3 DNA reads as TGTGCCATCGGACAGGGAGGCAATCAGCCCCAGCATTTT. It is translated as CAIGQGGNQPQHF.